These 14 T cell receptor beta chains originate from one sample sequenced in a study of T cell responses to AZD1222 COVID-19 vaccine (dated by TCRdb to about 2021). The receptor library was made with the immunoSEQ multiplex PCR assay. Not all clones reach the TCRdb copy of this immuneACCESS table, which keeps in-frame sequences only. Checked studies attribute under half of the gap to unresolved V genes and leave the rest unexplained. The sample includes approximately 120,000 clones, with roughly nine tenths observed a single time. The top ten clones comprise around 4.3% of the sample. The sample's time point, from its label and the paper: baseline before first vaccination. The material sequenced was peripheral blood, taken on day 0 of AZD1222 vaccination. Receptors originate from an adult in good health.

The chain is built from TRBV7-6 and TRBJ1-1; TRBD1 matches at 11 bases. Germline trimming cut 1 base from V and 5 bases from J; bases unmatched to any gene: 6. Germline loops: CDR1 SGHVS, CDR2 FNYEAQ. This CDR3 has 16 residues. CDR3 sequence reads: CASSLGGTGGYTEAFF. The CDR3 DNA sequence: TGTGCCAGCAGCTTAGGTGGGACAGGGGGATATACTGAAGCTTTCTTT.

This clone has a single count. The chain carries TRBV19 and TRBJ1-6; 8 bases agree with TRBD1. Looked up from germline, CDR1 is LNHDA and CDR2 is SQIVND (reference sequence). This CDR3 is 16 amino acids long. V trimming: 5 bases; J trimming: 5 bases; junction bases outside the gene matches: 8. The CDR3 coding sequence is TGTGCCAGTAGTTCTACCCAGGGGGCCAATAATTCACCCCTCCACTTT. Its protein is CASSSTQGANNSPLHF.

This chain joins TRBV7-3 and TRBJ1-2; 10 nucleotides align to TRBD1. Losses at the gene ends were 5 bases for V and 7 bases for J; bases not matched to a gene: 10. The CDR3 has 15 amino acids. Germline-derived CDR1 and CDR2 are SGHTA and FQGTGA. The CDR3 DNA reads TGTGCCAGCAGCCTAAGCGGGACAGGGGCTGGTGGCTACACCTTC. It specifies CASSLSGTGAGGYTF. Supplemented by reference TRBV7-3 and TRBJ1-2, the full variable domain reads GAGVSQTPSNKVTEKGKYVELRCDPISGHTALYWYRQSLGQGPEFLIYFQGTGAADDSGLPNDRFFAVRPEGSVSTLKIQRTERGDSAVYLCASSLSGTGAGGYTFGSGTRLTVV.

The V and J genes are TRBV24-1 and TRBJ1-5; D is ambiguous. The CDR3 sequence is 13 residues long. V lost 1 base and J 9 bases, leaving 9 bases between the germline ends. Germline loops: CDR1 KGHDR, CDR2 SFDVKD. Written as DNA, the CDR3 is TGTGCCACCAGTGATTTAACCGGCCGGCCCCAGCATTTT. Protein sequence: CATSDLTGRPQHF.

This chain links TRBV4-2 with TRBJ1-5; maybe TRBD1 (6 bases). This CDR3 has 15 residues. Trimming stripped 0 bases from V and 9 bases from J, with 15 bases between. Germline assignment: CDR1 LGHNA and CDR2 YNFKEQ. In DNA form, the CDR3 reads TGTGCCAGCAGCCAAGACGGGGGCCTAAGTTCGCCCCAGCATTTT. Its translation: CASSQDGGLSSPQHF.

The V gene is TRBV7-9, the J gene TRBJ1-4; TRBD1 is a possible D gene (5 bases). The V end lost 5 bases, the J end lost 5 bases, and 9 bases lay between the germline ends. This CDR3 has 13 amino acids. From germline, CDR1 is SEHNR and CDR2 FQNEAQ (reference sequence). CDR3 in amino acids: CASSPGTNEKLFF. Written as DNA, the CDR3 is TGTGCCAGCAGCCCCGGGACGAATGAAAAACTGTTTTTT.

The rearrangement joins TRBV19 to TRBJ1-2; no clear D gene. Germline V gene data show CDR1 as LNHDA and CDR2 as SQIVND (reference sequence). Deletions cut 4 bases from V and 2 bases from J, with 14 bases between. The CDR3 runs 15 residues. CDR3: CASSKANLINYGYTF. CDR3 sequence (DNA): TGTGCCAGTAGTAAGGCCAATCTTATAAACTATGGCTACACCTTC.

The CDR3 DNA sequence: TGTGCCACCAGTGCAGGGATGGGCAATCAGCCCCAGCATTTT. Protein: CATSAGMGNQPQHF. The chain uses TRBV24-1 and TRBJ1-5; tentatively, D is TRBD1 (5 bases). This CDR3 has 14 amino acids. CDR1 and CDR2 from the germline V gene are KGHDR and SFDVKD. The ends were cut back, 5 bases at V and 2 bases at J, with 9 bases in the middle.

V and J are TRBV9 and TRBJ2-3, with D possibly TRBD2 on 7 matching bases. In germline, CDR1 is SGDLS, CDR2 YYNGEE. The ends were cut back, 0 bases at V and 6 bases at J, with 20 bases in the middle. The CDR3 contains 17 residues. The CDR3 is CASSVDLPGGMFDTQYF. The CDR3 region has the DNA TGTGCCAGCAGCGTAGACCTCCCGGGGGGCATGTTCGATACGCAGTATTTT.

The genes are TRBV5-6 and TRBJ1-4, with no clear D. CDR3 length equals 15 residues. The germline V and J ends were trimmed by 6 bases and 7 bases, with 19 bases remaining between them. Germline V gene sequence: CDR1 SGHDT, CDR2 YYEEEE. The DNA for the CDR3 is TGTGCCAGCACCAGAGAGGGTGGAGGAGCTGAAAAACTGTTTTTT. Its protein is CASTREGGGAEKLFF.

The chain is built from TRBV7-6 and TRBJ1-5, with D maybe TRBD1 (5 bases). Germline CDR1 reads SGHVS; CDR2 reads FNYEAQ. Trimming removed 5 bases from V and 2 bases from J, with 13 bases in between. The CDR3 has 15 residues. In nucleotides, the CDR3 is TGTGCCAGCAGCCCAGAGCCGGGGGGCAATCAGCCCCAGCATTTT. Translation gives CASSPEPGGNQPQHF. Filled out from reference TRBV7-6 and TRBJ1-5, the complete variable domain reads GAGVSQSPRYKVTKRGQDVALRCDPISGHVSLYWYRQALGQGPEFLTYFNYEAQQDKSGLPNDRFSAERPEGSISTLTIQRTEQRDSAMYRCASSPEPGGNQPQHFGDGTRLSIL.

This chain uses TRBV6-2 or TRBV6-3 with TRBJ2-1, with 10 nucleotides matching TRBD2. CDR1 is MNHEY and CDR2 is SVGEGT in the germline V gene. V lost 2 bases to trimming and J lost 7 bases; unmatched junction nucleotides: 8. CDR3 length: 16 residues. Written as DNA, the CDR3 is TGTGCCAGCAGTTACCCCCTAGCGGGGGCCTCTAATGAGCAGTTCTTC. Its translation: CASSYPLAGASNEQFF.

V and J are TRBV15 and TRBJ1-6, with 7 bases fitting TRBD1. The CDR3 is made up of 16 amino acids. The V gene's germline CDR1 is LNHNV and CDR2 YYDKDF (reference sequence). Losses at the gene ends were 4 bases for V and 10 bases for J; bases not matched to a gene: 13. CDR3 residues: CATSIDTGARGSPLHF. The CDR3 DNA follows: TGTGCCACCAGCATTGACACAGGGGCCCGTGGCTCACCCCTCCACTTT. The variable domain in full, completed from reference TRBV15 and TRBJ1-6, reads DAMVIQNPRYQVTQFGKPVTLSCSQTLNHNVMYWYQQKSSQAPKLLFHYYDKDFNNEADTPDNFQSRRPNTSFCFLDIRSPGLGDTAMYLCATSIDTGARGSPLHFGNGTRLTVT.

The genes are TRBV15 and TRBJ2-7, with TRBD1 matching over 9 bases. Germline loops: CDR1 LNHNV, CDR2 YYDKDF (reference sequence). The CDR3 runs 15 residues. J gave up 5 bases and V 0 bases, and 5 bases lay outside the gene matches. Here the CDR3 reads CATSRDRRTGDEQYF. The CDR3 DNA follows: TGTGCCACCAGCAGAGATAGGAGGACAGGGGACGAGCAGTACTTC. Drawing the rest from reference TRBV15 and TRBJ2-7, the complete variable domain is DAMVIQNPRYQVTQFGKPVTLSCSQTLNHNVMYWYQQKSSQAPKLLFHYYDKDFNNEADTPDNFQSRRPNTSFCFLDIRSPGLGDTAMYLCATSRDRRTGDEQYFGPGTRLTVT.